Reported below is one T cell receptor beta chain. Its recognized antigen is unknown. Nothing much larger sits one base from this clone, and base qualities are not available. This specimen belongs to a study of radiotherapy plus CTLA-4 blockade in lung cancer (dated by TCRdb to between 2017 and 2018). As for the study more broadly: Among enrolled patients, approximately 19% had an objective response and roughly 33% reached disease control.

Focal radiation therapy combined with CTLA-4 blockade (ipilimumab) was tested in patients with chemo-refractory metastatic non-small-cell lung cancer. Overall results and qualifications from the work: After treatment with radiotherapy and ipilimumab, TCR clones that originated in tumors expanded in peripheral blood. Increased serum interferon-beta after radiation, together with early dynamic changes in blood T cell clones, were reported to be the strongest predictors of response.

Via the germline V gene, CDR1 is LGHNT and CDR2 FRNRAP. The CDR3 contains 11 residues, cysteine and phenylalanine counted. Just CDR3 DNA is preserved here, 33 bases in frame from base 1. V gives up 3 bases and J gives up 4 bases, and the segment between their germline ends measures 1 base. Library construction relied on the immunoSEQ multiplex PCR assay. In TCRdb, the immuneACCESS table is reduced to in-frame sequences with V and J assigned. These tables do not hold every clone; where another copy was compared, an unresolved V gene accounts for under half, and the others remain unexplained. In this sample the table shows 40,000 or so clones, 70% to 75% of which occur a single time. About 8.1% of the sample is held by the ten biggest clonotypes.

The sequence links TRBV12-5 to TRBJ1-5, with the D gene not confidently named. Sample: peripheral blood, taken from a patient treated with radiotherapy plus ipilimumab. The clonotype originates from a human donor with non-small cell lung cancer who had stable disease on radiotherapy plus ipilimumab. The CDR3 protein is CASGFNQPQHF. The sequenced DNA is TGTGCTAGTGGTTTTAATCAGCCCCAGCATTTT.